This is a list of T cell receptor beta chains from one sample in a study of PD-L1 blockade in urothelial cancer. Using immunoSEQ multiplex PCR, the repertoire was profiled, and TCRdb retains in-frame clones only, with some absent. The data contain tens of thousands of clones, approximately 81% of them singletons. Sequenced material: PBMCs, taken around atezolizumab (anti-PD-L1) treatment. The receptors stem from a man between 65 and 85 years old with urothelial cancer. CDR3s include the opening cysteine and the closing phenylalanine or tryptophan. The D gene is left open where the match is weak. For some rows the clone size is stated as once, few or many, or as a class when expanded; others skip it.

abundance: NA
d_gene: NA
j_gene: TRBJ2-7
v_gene: TRBV7-2
CDR3nt: TGTGCCAGCAGCTTAGAACCGCGCGTTCAGTACTTC
CDR3aa: CASSLEPRVQYF

abundance: NA
d_gene: NA
j_gene: TRBJ1-2
v_gene: TRBV7-2
CDR3nt: TGTGCCAGCAGCCTACACGGGGGGCCCTATGGCTACACCTTC
CDR3aa: CASSLHGGPYGYTF

abundance: few
d_gene: TRBD2
j_gene: TRBJ2-2
v_gene: TRBV10-3
CDR3nt: TGTGCCATCAGTCGACTAGCGGGAGTGAGGGGCGGGGAGCTGTTTTTT
CDR3aa: CAISRLAGVRGGELFF

abundance: NA
d_gene: NA
j_gene: TRBJ1-1
v_gene: TRBV6-6
CDR3nt: TGTGCCAGCAGAGCCTCAGGGGATGGCACTGAAGCTTTCTTT
CDR3aa: CASRASGDGTEAFF

abundance: NA
d_gene: NA
j_gene: TRBJ1-3
v_gene: TRBV2
CDR3nt: TGTGCCAGCAGTGATGTGCGACTCTCTGGAAACACCATATATTTT
CDR3aa: CASSDVRLSGNTIYF

abundance: NA
d_gene: NA
j_gene: TRBJ2-3
v_gene: TRBV11-2
CDR3nt: TGTGCCAGCAGCTCGGGGACACCCGAGGCAGATACGCAGTATTTT
CDR3aa: CASSSGTPEADTQYF

abundance: few
d_gene: TRBD2
j_gene: TRBJ2-1
v_gene: TRBV7-6
CDR3nt: TGTGCCAGCAGCTGGCTAGCGGGAGGGCCCAATGAGCAGTTCTTC
CDR3aa: CASSWLAGGPNEQFF

abundance: few
d_gene: TRBD1
j_gene: TRBJ1-1
v_gene: TRBV5-1
CDR3nt: TGCGCCAGCAGTTACGGGACAGGGCGCCTAGAAGCTTTCTTT
CDR3aa: CASSYGTGRLEAFF

abundance: few
d_gene: NA
j_gene: TRBJ1-1
v_gene: TRBV18
CDR3nt: TGTGCCAGCTCACAGGGGATGAACACTGAAGCTTTCTTT
CDR3aa: CASSQGMNTEAFF

abundance: NA
d_gene: TRBD1
j_gene: TRBJ1-5
v_gene: TRBV6-1
CDR3nt: TGTGCCAGCAGTGGGGACAGAGACAATCAGCCCCAGCATTTT
CDR3aa: CASSGDRDNQPQHF

abundance: few
d_gene: NA
j_gene: TRBJ2-7
v_gene: TRBV7-9
CDR3nt: TGTGCCAGCAGCCTGGGGGGTCCCTACGAGCAGTACTTC
CDR3aa: CASSLGGPYEQYF

abundance: NA
d_gene: NA
j_gene: TRBJ1-2
v_gene: TRBV27
CDR3nt: TGTGCCAGCAGTTTATACGGGGACATTAACTATGGCTACACCTTC
CDR3aa: CASSLYGDINYGYTF

abundance: NA
d_gene: TRBD1
j_gene: TRBJ2-5
v_gene: TRBV12-5
CDR3nt: TGTGCTAGTGGTTTGCCCTCGGACAGGATGGGTGAGACCCAGTACTTC
CDR3aa: CASGLPSDRMGETQYF

abundance: NA
d_gene: TRBD2
j_gene: TRBJ2-7
v_gene: TRBV7-6
CDR3nt: TGTGCCAGCGGGGAGGGGACTAGCGGGAGCCGCTACGAGCAGTACTTC
CDR3aa: CASGEGTSGSRYEQYF

abundance: NA
d_gene: NA
j_gene: TRBJ1-5
v_gene: TRBV29-1
CDR3nt: TGCAGCGTTGGGGGCAGTAGCAATCAGCCCCAGCATTTT
CDR3aa: CSVGGSSNQPQHF

abundance: NA
d_gene: TRBD2
j_gene: TRBJ2-5
v_gene: TRBV4-1
CDR3nt: TGCGCCAGCAGCCGCCTAGCGGGAGAGACCCAGTACTTC
CDR3aa: CASSRLAGETQYF

abundance: NA
d_gene: TRBD1
j_gene: TRBJ1-5
v_gene: TRBV7-8
CDR3nt: TGTGCCAGCAGCCCGACAGGGGGACATCAGCCCCAGCATTTT
CDR3aa: CASSPTGGHQPQHF

abundance: NA
d_gene: NA
j_gene: TRBJ1-1
v_gene: TRBV9
CDR3nt: TGTGCCAGCAGCCCTCAGATGGGGGGACCTGAAGCTTTCTTT
CDR3aa: CASSPQMGGPEAFF

abundance: few
d_gene: NA
j_gene: TRBJ1-3
v_gene: TRBV6-1
CDR3nt: TGTGCCAGCCACAGCTCTGGAAACACCATATATTTT
CDR3aa: CASHSSGNTIYF

abundance: once
d_gene: TRBD1
j_gene: TRBJ1-2
v_gene: TRBV28
CDR3nt: TGTGCCAGCAGCTACCGGACAGGGAAGACAGGCTACACCTTC
CDR3aa: CASSYRTGKTGYTF

abundance: NA
d_gene: TRBD1
j_gene: TRBJ1-1
v_gene: TRBV2
CDR3nt: TGTGCCAGCAAGGGACAGACGGGAACTGAAGCTTTCTTT
CDR3aa: CASKGQTGTEAFF

abundance: NA
d_gene: NA
j_gene: TRBJ1-5
v_gene: TRBV15
CDR3nt: TGTGCCACCAGCAGAGATCGGGGTAGTGGAGCGCCCCAGCATTTT
CDR3aa: CATSRDRGSGAPQHF

abundance: NA
d_gene: TRBD2
j_gene: TRBJ2-1
v_gene: TRBV5-6
CDR3nt: TGTGCCAGCAGCGCACCAGGACTAGCGGGAGTAGACAATGAGCAGTTCTTC
CDR3aa: CASSAPGLAGVDNEQFF

abundance: NA
d_gene: NA
j_gene: TRBJ2-2
v_gene: TRBV11-3
CDR3nt: TGTGCCAGCAGCCCAGGGTTCGCCGGGGAGCTGTTTTTT
CDR3aa: CASSPGFAGELFF

abundance: NA
d_gene: TRBD1
j_gene: TRBJ1-4
v_gene: TRBV15
CDR3nt: TGTGCCACCAGCACCACCTCAACAGGGGTTCGGGAAAAACTGTTTTTT
CDR3aa: CATSTTSTGVREKLFF

abundance: NA
d_gene: NA
j_gene: TRBJ2-1
v_gene: TRBV6-7
CDR3nt: TGTGCCAGCGGCAGAGGCTCCCCCTACAATGAGCAGTTCTTC
CDR3aa: CASGRGSPYNEQFF

abundance: NA
d_gene: NA
j_gene: TRBJ1-4
v_gene: TRBV28
CDR3nt: TGTGCCAGCAGCCCCGACAGAAGGGCGCAACTTAGTAATGAAAAACTGTTTTTT
CDR3aa: CASSPDRRAQLSNEKLFF

abundance: NA
d_gene: TRBD2
j_gene: TRBJ2-1
v_gene: TRBV18
CDR3nt: TGTGCCAGCTCACGGCTAGCGGGTAATGAGCAGTTCTTC
CDR3aa: CASSRLAGNEQFF

abundance: NA
d_gene: NA
j_gene: TRBJ2-1
v_gene: TRBV6-4
CDR3nt: TGTGCCAGCGCGAGGGAATCGGGTGAGCAGTTCTTC
CDR3aa: CASARESGEQFF

abundance: NA
d_gene: NA
j_gene: TRBJ2-6
v_gene: TRBV5-5
CDR3nt: TGTGCCAGCAGCCAATCCAGGGAAAGGGACTCTGGGGCCAACGTCCTGACTTTC
CDR3aa: CASSQSRERDSGANVLTF

abundance: NA
d_gene: NA
j_gene: TRBJ2-7
v_gene: TRBV5-1
CDR3nt: TGCGCCAGCAGCTTGGCGTTTCAGGGGTTCTACGAGCAGTACTTC
CDR3aa: CASSLAFQGFYEQYF

abundance: NA
d_gene: NA
j_gene: TRBJ2-1
v_gene: TRBV5-1
CDR3nt: TGCGCCAGCAGCTTGATAATTGGGGGAGGTGGCAATGAGCAGTTCTTC
CDR3aa: CASSLIIGGGGNEQFF

abundance: NA
d_gene: TRBD1
j_gene: TRBJ2-1
v_gene: TRBV5-1
CDR3nt: TGCGCCAGCAGCTTAGGGGGACAGACCTACAATGAGCAGTTCTTC
CDR3aa: CASSLGGQTYNEQFF

abundance: NA
d_gene: NA
j_gene: TRBJ2-7
v_gene: TRBV6-1
CDR3nt: TGTGCCAGCAGTGTCGGTCTTTACGAGCAGTACTTC
CDR3aa: CASSVGLYEQYF

abundance: NA
d_gene: NA
j_gene: TRBJ2-3
v_gene: TRBV7-2
CDR3nt: TGTGCCAGCAGCCCAGCGCCGGTCCCAGATACGCAGTATTTT
CDR3aa: CASSPAPVPDTQYF

abundance: NA
d_gene: TRBD1
j_gene: TRBJ2-1
v_gene: TRBV19
CDR3nt: TGTGCCAGTAGCAGAGACAGGGCTGATTCGAACAATGAGCAGTTCTTC
CDR3aa: CASSRDRADSNNEQFF

abundance: NA
d_gene: TRBD1
j_gene: TRBJ2-1
v_gene: TRBV18
CDR3nt: TGTGCCAGCTCACCGGACAGGTTGGGCAATGAGCAGTTCTTC
CDR3aa: CASSPDRLGNEQFF

abundance: NA
d_gene: TRBD2
j_gene: TRBJ2-3
v_gene: TRBV10-1
CDR3nt: TGCGCCAGCAGTGAGGCGGGGGGCACAGATACGCAGTATTTT
CDR3aa: CASSEAGGTDTQYF

abundance: NA
d_gene: TRBD1
j_gene: TRBJ2-4
v_gene: TRBV5-1
CDR3nt: TGCGCCAGCAGCGCGTCGGGACAGTCGCTGCTGGCCAAAAACATTCAGTACTTC
CDR3aa: CASSASGQSLLAKNIQYF

abundance: NA
d_gene: NA
j_gene: TRBJ1-1
v_gene: TRBV6-1
CDR3nt: TGTGCCAGCAGTGAAATTGGGCAAAACACTGAAGCTTTCTTT
CDR3aa: CASSEIGQNTEAFF